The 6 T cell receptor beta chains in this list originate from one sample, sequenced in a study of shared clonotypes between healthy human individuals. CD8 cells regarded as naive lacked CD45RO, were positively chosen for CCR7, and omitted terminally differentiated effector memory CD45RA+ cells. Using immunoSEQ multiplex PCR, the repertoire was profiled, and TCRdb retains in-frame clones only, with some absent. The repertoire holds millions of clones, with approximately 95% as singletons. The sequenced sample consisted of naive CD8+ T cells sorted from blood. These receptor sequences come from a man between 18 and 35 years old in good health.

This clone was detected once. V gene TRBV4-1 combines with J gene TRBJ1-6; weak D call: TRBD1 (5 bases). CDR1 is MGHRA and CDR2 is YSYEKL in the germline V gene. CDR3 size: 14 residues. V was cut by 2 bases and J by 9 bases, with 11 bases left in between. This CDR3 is CASSQIHGGSPLHF. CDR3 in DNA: TGCGCCAGCAGCCAAATACATGGGGGTTCACCCCTCCACTTT.

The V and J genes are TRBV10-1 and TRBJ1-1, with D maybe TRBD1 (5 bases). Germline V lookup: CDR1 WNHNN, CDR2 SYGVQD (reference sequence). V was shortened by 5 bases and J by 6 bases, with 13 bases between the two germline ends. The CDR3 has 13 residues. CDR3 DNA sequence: TGCGCCAGCAGTCAGGGCCCCATATCTGAAGCTTTCTTT. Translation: CASSQGPISEAFF.

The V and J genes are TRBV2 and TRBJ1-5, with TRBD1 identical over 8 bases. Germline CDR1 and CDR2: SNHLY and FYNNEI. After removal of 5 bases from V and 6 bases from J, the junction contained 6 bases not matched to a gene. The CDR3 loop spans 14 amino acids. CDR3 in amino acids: CASSLGQGGQPQHF. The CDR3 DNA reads TGTGCCAGCAGTCTCGGACAGGGCGGTCAGCCCCAGCATTTT.

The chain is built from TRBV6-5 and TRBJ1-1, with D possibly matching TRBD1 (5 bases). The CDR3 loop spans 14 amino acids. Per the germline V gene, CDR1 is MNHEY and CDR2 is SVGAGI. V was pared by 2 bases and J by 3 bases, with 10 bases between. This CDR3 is CASSYGGTYTEAFF. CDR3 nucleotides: TGTGCCAGCAGTTACGGGGGGACCTACACTGAAGCTTTCTTT.

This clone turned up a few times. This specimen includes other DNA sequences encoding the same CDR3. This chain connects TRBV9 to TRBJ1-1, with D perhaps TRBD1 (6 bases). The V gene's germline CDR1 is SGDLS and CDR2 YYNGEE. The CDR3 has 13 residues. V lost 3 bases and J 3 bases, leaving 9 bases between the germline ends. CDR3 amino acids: CASSADSYTEAFF. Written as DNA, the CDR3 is TGTGCCAGCAGCGCGGACAGTTACACTGAAGCTTTCTTT.

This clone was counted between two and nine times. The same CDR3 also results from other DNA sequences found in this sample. This CDR3 reads CASSLAGGEQYF. CDR3 sequence (DNA): TGTGCCAGCAGCTTAGCAGGGGGCGAGCAGTACTTC. The chain employs TRBV7-9 and TRBJ2-7, with TRBD1 as a possible D gene (6 bases). The V gene lost 0 bases and the J gene lost 6 bases, with 6 bases spanning the gap. Germline loops: CDR1 SEHNR, CDR2 FQNEAQ (reference sequence). The CDR3 has 12 residues.